This T cell receptor (beta chain) stems from a study of blood T cell repertoires in COVID-19. Trimming took 2 bases from V and 1 from J; bases not matched to a gene: 3. Germline assignment: CDR1 SGHTA and CDR2 FQGNSA. CDR3 length: 15 amino acids. The protocol was immunoSEQ multiplex PCR, while the TCRdb copy is restricted to in-frame clones and leaves out a portion. The data contain 65,000 to 95,000 clones, about nine tenths of them singletons. The rearrangement joins TRBV7-2 to TRBJ2-5, with 8 positions matching TRBD1. This sequence was found in a man aged 65 to 85 with active or convalescent COVID-19. Sample: peripheral blood. The CDR3 nucleotides are TGTGCCAGCAGCTTAAACAGGGGGACCCAAGAGACCCAGTACTTC. Translated: CASSLNRGTQETQYF. The variable domain in full, completed from reference TRBV7-2 and TRBJ2-5, reads GAGVSQSPSNKVTEKGKDVELRCDPISGHTALYWYRQSLGQGLEFLIYFQGNSAPDKSGLPSDRFSAERTGGSVSTLTIQRTQQEDSAVYLCASSLNRGTQETQYFGPGTRLLVL.